The 3 T cell receptor beta chains in this list originate from one sample, sequenced in a study of identical twins. From the 5' RACE reads, TCRdb called clonotypes with MiXCR, one entry per CDR3 protein. This table holds approximately 1.8 million distinct CDR3 sequences, less than 40% found once. Source material: cord blood. These receptor sequences come from a newborn girl in good health.

The rearrangement joins TRBV13 to TRBJ1-6; D is ambiguous. The CDR3 totals 14 residues. V gave up 0 bases and J gave up 9 bases, with 9 bases separating them. Germline V CDR1 and CDR2: PRHDT, FYEKMQ (reference sequence). CDR3 DNA sequence: TGTGCCAGCAGCTTAGGAGCTTTTGGTTCACCCCTCCACTTT. The encoded protein is CASSLGAFGSPLHF.

The chain carries TRBV20-1 and TRBJ1-2; TRBD1 might be the D (6 bases). This CDR3 has 13 residues. Trimming left V 3 bases short and J 4 bases short, with 12 bases between. Germline loops: CDR1 DFQATT, CDR2 SNEGSKA (reference sequence). CDR3 protein: CSASHRASYGYTF. Written as DNA, the CDR3 is TGCAGTGCTAGTCACAGGGCTAGCTATGGCTACACCTTC.

In regard to this clonotype: A much more abundant neighbour one base away suggests this may be a read error. This rearrangement joins TRBV7-2 to TRBJ1-2; no reliable D call. Germline CDR1 and CDR2: SGHTA and FQGNSA. There are 15 residues in the CDR3. The CDR3 DNA sequence: TGTGCCAGCAGCTTAGTGGCAGGCTCTAACTATGACTACACCTTC. This sequence encodes CASSLVAGSNYDYTF.